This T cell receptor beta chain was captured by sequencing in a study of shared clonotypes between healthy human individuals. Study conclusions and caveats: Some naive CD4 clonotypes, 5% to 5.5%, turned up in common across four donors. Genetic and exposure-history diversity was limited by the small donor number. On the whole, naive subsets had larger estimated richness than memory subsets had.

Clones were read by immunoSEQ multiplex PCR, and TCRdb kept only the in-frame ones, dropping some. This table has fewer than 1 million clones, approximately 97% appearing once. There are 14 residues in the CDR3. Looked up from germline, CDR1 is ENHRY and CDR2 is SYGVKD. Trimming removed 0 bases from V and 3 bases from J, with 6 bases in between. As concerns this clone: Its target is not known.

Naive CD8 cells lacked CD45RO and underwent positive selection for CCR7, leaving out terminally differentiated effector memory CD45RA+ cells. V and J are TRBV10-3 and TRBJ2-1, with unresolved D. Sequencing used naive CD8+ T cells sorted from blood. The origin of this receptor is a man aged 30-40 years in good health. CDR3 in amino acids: CAISESSGYNEQFF. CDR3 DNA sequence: TGTGCCATCAGTGAGTCGTCAGGCTACAATGAGCAGTTCTTC.